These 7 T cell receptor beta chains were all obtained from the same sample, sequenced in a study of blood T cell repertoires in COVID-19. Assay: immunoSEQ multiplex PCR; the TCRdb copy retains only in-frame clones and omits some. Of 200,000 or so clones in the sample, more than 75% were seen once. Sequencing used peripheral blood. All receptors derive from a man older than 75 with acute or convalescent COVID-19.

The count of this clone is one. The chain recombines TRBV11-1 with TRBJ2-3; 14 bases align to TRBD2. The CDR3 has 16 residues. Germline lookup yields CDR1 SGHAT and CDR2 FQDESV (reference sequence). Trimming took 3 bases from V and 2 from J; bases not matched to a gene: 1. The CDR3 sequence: CASSLGLAGATDTQYF. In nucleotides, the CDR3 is TGTGCCAGCAGCTTGGGACTAGCGGGAGCCACAGATACGCAGTATTTT.

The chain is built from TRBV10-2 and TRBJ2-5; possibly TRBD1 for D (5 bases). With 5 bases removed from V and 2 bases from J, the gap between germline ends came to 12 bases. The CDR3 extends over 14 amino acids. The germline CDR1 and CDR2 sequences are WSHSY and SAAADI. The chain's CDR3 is CASSPSTAQETQYF. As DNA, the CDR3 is TGCGCCAGCAGTCCCTCGACAGCACAAGAGACCCAGTACTTC.

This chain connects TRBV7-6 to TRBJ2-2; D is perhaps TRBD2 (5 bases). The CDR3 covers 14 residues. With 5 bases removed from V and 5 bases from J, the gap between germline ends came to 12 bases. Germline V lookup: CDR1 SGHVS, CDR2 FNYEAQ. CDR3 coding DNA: TGTGCCAGCAGCAACCGGGGTGGGACCGGGGAGCTGTTTTTT. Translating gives CASSNRGGTGELFF.

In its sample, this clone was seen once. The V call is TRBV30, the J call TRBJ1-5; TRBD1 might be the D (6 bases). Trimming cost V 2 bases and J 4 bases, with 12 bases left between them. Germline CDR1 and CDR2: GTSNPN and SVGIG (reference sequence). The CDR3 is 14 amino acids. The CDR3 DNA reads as TGTGCCTGGAGTACAGGGCAGGGGAATCAGCCCCAGCATTTT. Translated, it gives CAWSTGQGNQPQHF.

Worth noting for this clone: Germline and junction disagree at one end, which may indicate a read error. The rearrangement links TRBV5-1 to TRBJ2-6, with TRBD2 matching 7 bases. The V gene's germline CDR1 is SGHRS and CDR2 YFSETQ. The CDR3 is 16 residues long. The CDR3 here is CASSLALFSGANVLTF. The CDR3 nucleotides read TGCGCCAGTTCACTAGCGTTGTTCTCTGGCGCCAACGTCCTGACTTTC.

Written as DNA, the CDR3 is TGTGCCAGCAACCCGACTAGCGGAGGCACAGATACGCAGTATTTT. It translates to CASNPTSGGTDTQYF. This chain links TRBV11-2 with TRBJ2-3, with 9 bases that match TRBD2. The ends lost 7 bases at V and 1 base at J; junction bases unmatched: 6. CDR3 length: 15 residues. Germline V CDR1 and CDR2: SGHAT, FQNNGV.

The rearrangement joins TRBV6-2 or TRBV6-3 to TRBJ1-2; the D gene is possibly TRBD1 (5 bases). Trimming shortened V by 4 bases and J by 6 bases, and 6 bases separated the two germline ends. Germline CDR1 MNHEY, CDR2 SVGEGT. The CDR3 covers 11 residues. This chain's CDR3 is CASSLGHGYTF. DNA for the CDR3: TGTGCCAGCAGTTTGGGGCATGGCTACACCTTC.